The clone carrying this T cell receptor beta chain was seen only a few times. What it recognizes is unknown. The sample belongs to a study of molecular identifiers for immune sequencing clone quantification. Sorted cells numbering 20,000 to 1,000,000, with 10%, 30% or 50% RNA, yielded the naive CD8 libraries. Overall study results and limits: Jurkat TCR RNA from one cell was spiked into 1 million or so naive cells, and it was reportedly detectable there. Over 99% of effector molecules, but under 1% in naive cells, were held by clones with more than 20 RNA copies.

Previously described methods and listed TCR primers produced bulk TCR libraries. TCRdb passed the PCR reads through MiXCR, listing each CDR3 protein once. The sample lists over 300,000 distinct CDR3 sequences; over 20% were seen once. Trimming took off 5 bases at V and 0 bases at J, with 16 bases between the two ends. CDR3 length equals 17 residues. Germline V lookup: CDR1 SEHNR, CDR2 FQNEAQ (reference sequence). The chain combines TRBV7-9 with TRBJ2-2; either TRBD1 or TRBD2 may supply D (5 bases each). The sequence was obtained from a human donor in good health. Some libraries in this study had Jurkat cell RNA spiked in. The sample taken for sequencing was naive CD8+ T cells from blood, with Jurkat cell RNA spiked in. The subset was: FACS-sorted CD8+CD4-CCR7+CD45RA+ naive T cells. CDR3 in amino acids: CASSRTPGDANTGELFF. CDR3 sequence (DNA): TGTGCCAGCAGCCGAACACCTGGGGACGCGAACACCGGGGAGCTGTTTTTT.